One sample yielded the 31 T cell receptor beta chains listed below, sequenced in a study of blood T cell repertoires in COVID-19. Produced via immunoSEQ multiplex PCR; TCRdb's table is partial and in-frame only. The sample lists 210,000 or so clones, more than 70% occurring once. The sequencing sample was made of peripheral blood. Receptors originate from a woman older than 75 with active or convalescent COVID-19.

This chain links TRBV24-1 with TRBJ1-2; D perhaps matches TRBD1 (5 bases). Looked up from germline, CDR1 is KGHDR and CDR2 is SFDVKD. V lost 4 bases and J 5 bases, leaving 16 bases between the germline ends. The CDR3 is 15 residues long. The CDR3 DNA is TGTGCCACCAGTGACCCTCGGGTCGACAGTTATGGCTACACCTTC. It codes for CATSDPRVDSYGYTF.

This clone was counted between two and nine times. This chain connects TRBV5-4 to TRBJ2-2, with 12 bases matching TRBD2. The CDR3 length is 19 residues. J lost 4 bases, V lost 3 bases, and 13 bases had no gene match. Germline values: CDR1 SGHNT, CDR2 YYREEE (reference sequence). This chain's CDR3 is CASSYLAGGPGRGTGELFF. CDR3 DNA: TGTGCCAGCAGCTATCTAGCGGGGGGGCCCGGGAGGGGCACCGGGGAGCTGTTTTTT.

Only one count was recorded for this clone. V usage is TRBV5-1 and J usage is TRBJ1-2; maybe TRBD1 (6 bases). This CDR3 has 13 residues. The V gene lost 0 bases and the J gene lost 6 bases, with 9 bases spanning the gap. Germline-derived CDR1 and CDR2 are SGHRS and YFSETQ. The CDR3 loop is CASSLGTGNGYTF. The DNA for the CDR3 is TGCGCCAGCAGCTTGGGAACAGGGAATGGCTACACCTTC.

This rearrangement joins TRBV5-1 to TRBJ2-3; 10 nucleotides align to TRBD2. The CDR3 contains 15 residues. The J segment lost 7 bases and the V segment lost 4 bases, leaving 9 bases of the junction unmatched. CDR1 SGHRS and CDR2 YFSETQ come from the germline V gene. CDR3 protein: CASSPIAGGRNTQYF. CDR3 nucleotides: TGCGCCAGCAGCCCTATAGCGGGGGGACGTAATACGCAGTATTTT.

V usage is TRBV7-6 and J usage is TRBJ1-4, with 7 bases lining up with TRBD1. Germline lookup yields CDR1 SGHVS and CDR2 FNYEAQ. This CDR3 is 17 amino acids long. V dropped 1 base and J dropped 6; count of bases not matched to a gene: 11. In DNA form, the CDR3 reads TGTGCCAGCAGCTTAGAGGGTGGCGGGACAGAATATGAAAAACTGTTTTTT. As protein: CASSLEGGGTEYEKLFF. The entire variable domain, with the rest obtained from reference TRBV7-6 and TRBJ1-4, is as follows: GAGVSQSPRYKVTKRGQDVALRCDPISGHVSLYWYRQALGQGPEFLTYFNYEAQQDKSGLPNDRFSAERPEGSISTLTIQRTEQRDSAMYRCASSLEGGGTEYEKLFFGSGTQLSVL.

The rearrangement links TRBV6-5 to TRBJ1-2; a weak D match, TRBD1 (5 bases). V was cut by 6 bases and J by 8 bases, with 22 bases left in between. There are 15 residues in the CDR3. Germline V gives CDR1 MNHEY, CDR2 SVGAGI. The CDR3 coding sequence is TGTGCCAGCAGAGCCGATAGGCGGGGGTACTTCGGCTACACCTTC. Translated: CASRADRRGYFGYTF.

The chain recombines TRBV6-5 with TRBJ1-1, with no clear D. CDR1 and CDR2 (germline): MNHEY, SVGAGI. Trimming shortened V by 0 bases and J by 1 base, and 9 bases separated the two germline ends. CDR3 length: 15 amino acids. The CDR3 reads CASSYSMRSNTEAFF. The CDR3 DNA follows: TGTGCCAGCAGTTACTCGATGAGGTCGAACACTGAAGCTTTCTTT.

V gene TRBV5-1 combines with J gene TRBJ2-2; TRBD1 is a possible D gene (6 bases). CDR1 is SGHRS and CDR2 is YFSETQ in the germline V gene. The CDR3 length is 16 residues. V lost 0 bases and J lost 0, with 9 bases in between. CDR3 nucleotide sequence: TGCGCCAGCAGCTTGGAGAGGACAGCGAACACCGGGGAGCTGTTTTTT. Protein sequence: CASSLERTANTGELFF.

V is TRBV9 and J is TRBJ1-1, with TRBD1 as a possible D gene (5 bases). The V gene lost 8 bases and the J gene lost 2 bases, with 16 bases spanning the gap. The length of the CDR3 is 14 residues. The germline V gene has CDR1 SGDLS and CDR2 YYNGEE. The chain's CDR3 is CASSYLGQNTEAFF. The CDR3 DNA follows: TGTGCCAGTTCTTATTTGGGGCAAAACACTGAAGCTTTCTTT.

This clone was seen once. The rearrangement uses TRBV6-5 and TRBJ2-5, with TRBD1 matching over 9 bases. Germline V gives CDR1 MNHEY, CDR2 SVGAGI. V lost 6 bases to trimming and J lost 2 bases; unmatched junction nucleotides: 4. This CDR3 comprises 14 residues. Written as DNA, the CDR3 is TGTGCCAGCAGGAGACAGGGGGGTCAAGAGACCCAGTACTTC. This gives the protein CASRRQGGQETQYF.

The genes are TRBV3-1 (or the pseudogene TRBV3-2) and TRBJ1-1, with 9 positions matching TRBD1. The CDR3 spans 12 residues. Germline lookup yields CDR1 LGHDT and CDR2 YNNKEL (reference sequence). V was pared by 3 bases and J by 10 bases, with 3 bases of the junction left unmatched. The CDR3 here is CASSHTGGLAFF. In DNA form, the CDR3 reads TGTGCCAGCAGCCACACAGGGGGCTTAGCTTTCTTT.

The genes are TRBV3-1 (or the pseudogene TRBV3-2) and TRBJ1-5; tentative D call: TRBD1 (6 bases). The V gene's germline CDR1 is LGHDT and CDR2 YNNKEL (reference sequence). This CDR3 spans 16 amino acids. Trimming pared 2 bases from V and 0 bases from J, leaving 11 bases between. Here the CDR3 DNA reads TGTGCCAGCAGCCAAACGATACAGGGTAGCAATCAGCCCCAGCATTTT. Translated: CASSQTIQGSNQPQHF.

This clone appeared once. The CDR3 coding sequence is TGCAGTGCTAAGGAGACGGGTACGCAGTATTTT. Its protein product is CSAKETGTQYF. The chain couples TRBV20-1 to TRBJ2-3; D remains unclear. The V gene lost 4 bases and the J gene lost 8 bases, with 10 bases spanning the gap. CDR3 size: 11 residues. Germline CDR1 DFQATT, CDR2 SNEGSKA (reference sequence).

V and J are TRBV7-9 and TRBJ1-2; D is undetermined. Trimming took 1 base from V and 8 from J, leaving 11 bases between them. This CDR3 contains 13 residues. Germline V CDR1 and CDR2: SEHNR, FQNEAQ (reference sequence). CDR3 protein: CASSLDVYEGYTF. The CDR3 nucleotides are TGTGCCAGCAGCTTAGATGTGTACGAGGGCTACACCTTC.

The chain carries TRBV6-1 and TRBJ1-5; the match to TRBD1 covers 8 bases. Unmatched junction bases numbered 4, after V lost 2 bases and J lost 4 bases. This CDR3 contains 15 residues. Germline CDR1 MNHNS, CDR2 SASEGT. The CDR3 spells CASSETTGVNQPQHF. The DNA for the CDR3 is TGTGCCAGCAGTGAAACGACAGGGGTTAATCAGCCCCAGCATTTT.

V and J are TRBV5-4 and TRBJ2-5; TRBD1 is a possible D gene (5 bases). The ends were cut back, 2 bases at V and 5 bases at J, with 13 bases in the middle. CDR3 length: 14 residues. Germline CDR1 and CDR2: SGHNT and YYREEE (reference sequence). The CDR3 here is CASSLRGGAETQYF. DNA for the CDR3: TGTGCCAGCAGCTTACGTGGTGGGGCCGAGACCCAGTACTTC.

The J gene is TRBJ1-2, the V gene TRBV5-5; a weak D match, TRBD1 (6 bases). Germline values: CDR1 SGHKS, CDR2 YYEKEE (reference sequence). This CDR3 comprises 14 residues. V lost 0 bases to trimming and J lost 4 bases, with 10 bases between them. Here the CDR3 DNA reads TGTGCCAGCAGCTTGGGAGACAGGCGCTATGGCTACACCTTC. As protein: CASSLGDRRYGYTF.

The CDR3 sequence: CASSSRVVLGEAFF. The CDR3 bases are TGTGCCAGCAGCAGCAGGGTTGTCCTCGGTGAAGCTTTCTTT. The rearrangement links TRBV7-2 to TRBJ1-1; D perhaps matches TRBD1 (5 bases). The CDR3 sequence is 14 residues long. Germline V gene sequence: CDR1 SGHTA, CDR2 FQGNSA. Trimming removed 5 bases at V and 7 bases at J, with 17 bases between.

This clone was seen once. The chain is built from TRBV1 and TRBJ2-1; the table's TRBD2 call for D was not verified on the DNA. TRBV1 is a pseudogene. The CDR3 totals 17 residues. The CDR3 here is CTSSQEEAAGGDNEQFF. CDR3 nucleotide sequence: TGCACCAGCAGCCAAGAGGAGGCGGCGGGGGGAGACAATGAGCAGTTCTTC.

The chain has TRBV4-1 and TRBJ1-2, with 9 bases aligning to TRBD1. V trimming: 4 bases; J trimming: 5 bases; junction bases outside the gene matches: 17. This CDR3 has 18 amino acids. Germline CDR1 reads MGHRA; CDR2 reads YSYEKL. This chain's CDR3 is CASSPDRSGQGSRYGYTF. CDR3 in DNA: TGCGCCAGCAGCCCCGACCGCTCGGGACAGGGAAGTCGGTATGGCTACACCTTC.

The gene calls are TRBV5-1 and TRBJ2-5, with TRBD2 identical over 11 bases. In germline, CDR1 is SGHRS, CDR2 YFSETQ. The CDR3 covers 18 residues. V was clipped by 0 bases and J by 1 base; unmatched bases: 8. CDR3 region: CASSLGSLAGGVQETQYF. The CDR3 DNA is TGCGCCAGCAGCTTGGGTAGCCTAGCGGGGGGAGTCCAAGAGACCCAGTACTTC.

This rearrangement joins TRBV4-3 to TRBJ1-2; 9 nucleotides match TRBD1. From germline, CDR1 is LGHNA and CDR2 YSLEER. With 0 bases clipped from V and 4 bases from J, the junction kept 0 bases outside the gene matches. The CDR3 loop spans 14 amino acids. The CDR3, as DNA: TGCGCCAGCAGCCAAGAACAGGGGGCCTATGGCTACACCTTC. It specifies CASSQEQGAYGYTF.

The rearrangement links TRBV6-1 to TRBJ1-5; D is ambiguous. Per germline, CDR1 MNHNS and CDR2 SASEGT. The length of the CDR3 is 12 residues. Trimming pared 3 bases from V and 9 bases from J, leaving 9 bases between. This CDR3 reads CASSDTARPQHF. For the CDR3, the DNA is TGTGCCAGCAGTGACACAGCCCGGCCCCAGCATTTT.

The chain couples TRBV27 to TRBJ1-2; no clear D. The V gene's germline CDR1 is MNHEY and CDR2 SMNVEV (reference sequence). V lost 6 bases, J lost 3 bases, and 17 bases lay in between. The CDR3 contains 15 residues. CDR3 nucleotides: TGTGCCAGCAGCTCGATGCGAGCTCGGTACTATGGCTACACCTTC. Amino acids: CASSSMRARYYGYTF.

The chain carries TRBV29-1 and TRBJ1-1, with 7 bases aligning to TRBD1. CDR3 size: 13 residues. Germline-derived CDR1 and CDR2 are SQVTM and ANQGSEA. V shed 6 bases, J shed 4 bases, and the junction held 8 bases outside the gene matches. CDR3 sequence: CSVATRQGTEAFF. CDR3 nucleotides: TGCAGCGTCGCTACCAGACAGGGCACTGAAGCTTTCTTT. The full variable domain, completed using reference TRBV29-1 and TRBJ1-1, is SAVISQKPSRDICQRGTSLTIQCQVDSQVTMMFWYRQQPGQSLTLIATANQGSEATYESGFVIDKFPISRPNLTFSTLTVSNMSPEDSSIYLCSVATRQGTEAFFGQGTRLTVV.

This chain uses TRBV12-3 or TRBV12-4 with TRBJ1-2; tentatively, D is TRBD1 (5 bases). The CDR3 totals 12 residues. The V end was cut by 6 bases, the J end by 7 bases, with 12 bases between. The CDR3 DNA follows: TGTGCCAGCAGCGACCAGGGTTCTGGCTACACCTTC. Translating it yields CASSDQGSGYTF.

V and J are TRBV24-1 and TRBJ2-1, with TRBD1 matching 11 bases. V dropped 4 bases and J dropped 6; count of bases not matched to a gene: 10. The CDR3 runs to 17 residues. Per the germline V gene, CDR1 is KGHDR and CDR2 is SFDVKD. The CDR3 loop reads CATSDAGQGAAGNEQFF. CDR3 nucleotide sequence: TGTGCCACCAGTGACGCTGGACAGGGGGCGGCAGGCAATGAGCAGTTCTTC.

Comments on this clone: This specimen includes other DNA sequences encoding the same CDR3. This chain uses TRBV9 with TRBJ1-6; 7 bases line up with TRBD1. The CDR3 extends over 14 amino acids. The V gene end was trimmed by 0 bases and the J gene end by 6 bases; junction bases not matched to a gene: 0. CDR1 SGDLS and CDR2 YYNGEE come from the germline V gene. CDR3 loop: CASSVGQGNSPLHF. CDR3 DNA sequence: TGTGCCAGCAGCGTAGGACAGGGTAATTCACCCCTCCACTTT.

This clone has just a few counts. The V call is TRBV6-5, the J call TRBJ1-1; D gene uncertain. Germline CDR1 is MNHEY and CDR2 is SVGAGI. The CDR3 totals 14 residues. The V gene lost 0 bases and the J gene lost 1 base, with 6 bases spanning the gap. In DNA form, the CDR3 reads TGTGCCAGCAGTTACTCGAGGGCGAACACTGAAGCTTTCTTT. It encodes CASSYSRANTEAFF.

This clone was observed a handful of times. The V call is TRBV2, the J call TRBJ2-7, with D possibly being TRBD2 (7 bases). V lost 9 bases and J lost 1, with 19 bases in between. Germline V gene data show CDR1 as SNHLY and CDR2 as FYNNEI. The length of the CDR3 is 15 residues. This CDR3 is CASGRGVVSSYEQYF. In nucleotides, the CDR3 is TGTGCCAGTGGGAGGGGGGTCGTTAGTTCCTACGAGCAGTACTTC.

The chain uses TRBV7-9 and TRBJ2-3; TRBD2 aligns across 14 bases. The CDR3 runs to 16 residues. V gave up 5 bases and J gave up 4 bases; unmatched junction bases: 5. Germline-derived CDR1 and CDR2 are SEHNR and FQNEAQ (reference sequence). CDR3 sequence: CASSPGLAGASDTQYF. CDR3 nucleotide sequence: TGTGCCAGCAGCCCGGGACTAGCGGGGGCGTCAGATACGCAGTATTTT.